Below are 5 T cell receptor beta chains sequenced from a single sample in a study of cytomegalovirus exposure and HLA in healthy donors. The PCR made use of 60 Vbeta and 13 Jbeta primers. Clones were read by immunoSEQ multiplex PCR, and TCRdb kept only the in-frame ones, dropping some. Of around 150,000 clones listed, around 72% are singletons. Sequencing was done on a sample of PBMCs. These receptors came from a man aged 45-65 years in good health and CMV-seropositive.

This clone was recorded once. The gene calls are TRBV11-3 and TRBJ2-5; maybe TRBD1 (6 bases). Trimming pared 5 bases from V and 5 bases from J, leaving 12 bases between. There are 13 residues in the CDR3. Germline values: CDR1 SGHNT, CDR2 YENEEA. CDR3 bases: TGTGCCAGCAGCCCATACAGGGTTGAGACCCAGTACTTC. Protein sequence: CASSPYRVETQYF.

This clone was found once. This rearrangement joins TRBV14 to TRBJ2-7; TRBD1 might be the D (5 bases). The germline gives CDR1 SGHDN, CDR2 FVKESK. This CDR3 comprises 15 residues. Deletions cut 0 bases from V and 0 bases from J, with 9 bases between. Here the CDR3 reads CASSQEGHSSYEQYF. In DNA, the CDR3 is TGTGCCAGCAGCCAAGAAGGACACAGCTCCTACGAGCAGTACTTC.

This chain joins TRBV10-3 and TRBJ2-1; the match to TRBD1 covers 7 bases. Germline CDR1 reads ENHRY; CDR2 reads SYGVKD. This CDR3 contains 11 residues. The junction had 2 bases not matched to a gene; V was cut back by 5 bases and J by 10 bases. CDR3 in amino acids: CAISPDREQFF. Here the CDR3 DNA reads TGTGCCATCAGTCCGGACAGGGAGCAGTTCTTC.

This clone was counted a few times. Here the CDR3 reads CASERRGTSGPYEQYF. CDR3 coding DNA: TGTGCCAGCGAACGAAGGGGGACTAGCGGGCCCTACGAGCAGTACTTC. This chain connects TRBV18 to TRBJ2-7; 12 nucleotides match TRBD2. This CDR3 has 16 amino acids. The J segment lost 2 bases and the V segment lost 8 bases, leaving 10 bases of the junction unmatched. CDR1 and CDR2 (germline): KGHSH, LQKENI.

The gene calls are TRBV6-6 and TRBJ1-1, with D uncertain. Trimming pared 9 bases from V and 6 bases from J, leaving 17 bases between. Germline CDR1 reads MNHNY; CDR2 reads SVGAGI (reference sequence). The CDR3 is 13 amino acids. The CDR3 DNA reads TGTGCCAGTCTGGAGTCCGACTTTCCTGAAGCTTTCTTT. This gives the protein CASLESDFPEAFF.